Listed below are T cell receptor beta chains from one sample, sequenced in a study of response to subunit inactivated influenza vaccine. A single record per CDR3 protein comes from TCRdb applying MiXCR to the RT-PCR reads. This table has some 570,000 distinct CDR3 sequences, about 11% appearing once. The same specimen was also included in a second study, on T cells expressing NK-cell markers.

Specimen: PBMCs from blood, collected on the day of vaccination. All receptors derive from a man aged 45-60 years who received an inactivated influenza vaccine. CDR3s include the opening cysteine and the closing phenylalanine or tryptophan. A row's size may be missing; if present it is once, few, many or a size class.

v_call	j_call	clone_size	cdr3_aa
TRBV4-1	TRBJ1-4	.	CASSQVLGATNEKLFF
TRBV9	TRBJ2-3	few	CASSVSRGGTDTQYF
TRBV20-1	TRBJ2-2	.	CSAQNRDRVAGELFF
TRBV5-1	TRBJ2-1	.	CASSPVTYNEQFF
TRBV6-2/TRBV6-3	TRBJ2-5	many	CASSYSMGEQETQYF
TRBV12-3/TRBV12-4	TRBJ2-2	.	CASTTSTWGELFF
TRBV4-2	TRBJ1-3	.	CASSQDLTAKHTIYF
TRBV12-3/TRBV12-4	TRBJ2-2	few	CASSLGASGSGELFF
TRBV20-1	TRBJ2-3	few	CSASDVAGGPGDTQYF
TRBV15	TRBJ2-1	few	CATGMVGQGNEQFF
TRBV29-1	TRBJ2-4	many	CSVEIGANIQYF
TRBV5-8	TRBJ1-5	few	CASSLEVSRLSNQPQHF
TRBV20-1	TRBJ1-2	.	CSARGAGVKGNYGYTF
TRBV14	TRBJ1-1	many	CASSLTAGGTEAFF
TRBV29-1	TRBJ2-2	few	CSAGGSGELFF
TRBV29-1	TRBJ2-7	few	CSCGGRETYEQYF
TRBV4-1	TRBJ1-5	.	CASSQPGKGGQPQHF
TRBV7-3	TRBJ2-1	.	CASSRGLAEGNEQFF
TRBV6-5	TRBJ1-2	.	CASSYSGGHYGYTF
TRBV5-1	TRBJ1-2	few	CASSKERGRLLNYGYTF
TRBV28	TRBJ2-3	.	CASTGLAGSDTQYF
TRBV30	TRBJ2-5	.	CALGSGTQYF
TRBV5-1	TRBJ2-5	.	CASSLEGIRQETQYF
TRBV29-1	TRBJ2-3	.	CSVASPGTGPDTQYF
TRBV4-1	TRBJ1-4	few	CASSQTRKYLGPLGTSIRHEKLFF
TRBV7-9	TRBJ1-1	many	CASSLTGGADEAFF
TRBV20-1	TRBJ1-2	.	CSASRAGALYGYTF
TRBV27	TRBJ2-1	few	CASSLETSAGEQFF
TRBV7-2	TRBJ1-1	few	CASSLEQGDYTEAFF
TRBV19	TRBJ2-1	.	CASSIGLAGGQRSYNEQFF
TRBV6-2/TRBV6-3	TRBJ1-6	many	CASSYGPRRSDSPLHF
TRBV28	TRBJ1-6	few	CASSEPSSYNSPLHF
TRBV6-1	TRBJ2-1	.	CASSELMAGGYNEQFF
TRBV28	TRBJ2-1	many	CASSNPGQAYNEQFF
TRBV6-2/TRBV6-3	TRBJ2-7	.	CASRRTGSGGVSYEQYF
TRBV7-9	TRBJ2-1	few	CASSPPVYSSYNEQFF
TRBV30	TRBJ1-1	few	CAWSRGQKNTEAFF
TRBV12-3/TRBV12-4	TRBJ2-3	many	CASSLGVTGDGADTQYF
TRBV6-1	TRBJ2-1	.	CASSRVIGGVLNEQFF
TRBV7-9	TRBJ2-5	.	CASSLSDGFMGPQYF
TRBV28	TRBJ1-2	many	CASSEKWGANYGYTF